This T cell receptor (beta chain) was captured in a study of shared clonotypes between healthy human individuals. The authors ran the assay at deep level. Clones were sequenced by immunoSEQ multiplex PCR, and TCRdb holds only the in-frame ones, with some missing. The sample has some 2 million clones, over 85% seen once; the top ten hold 0.85% to 1.2%. Terminally differentiated effector memory CD45RA+ cells were excluded by CCR7 positive selection of CD45RO-negative cells. Everyone who donated was a Caucasian adult who lived in Nashville, Tennessee. The length of the CDR3 is 14 residues. Germline values: CDR1 WSHSY, CDR2 SAAADI. Trimming pared 3 bases from V and 3 bases from J, leaving 11 bases between.

Sequencing used naive CD8+ T cells sorted from blood. This clonotype was obtained from a man younger than 35 in good health. This chain links TRBV10-2 with TRBJ1-1, with no clear D. The CDR3 sequence is CASSEGSWDTEAFF. The CDR3 DNA reads as TGCGCCAGCAGTGAAGGTTCCTGGGACACTGAAGCTTTCTTT.